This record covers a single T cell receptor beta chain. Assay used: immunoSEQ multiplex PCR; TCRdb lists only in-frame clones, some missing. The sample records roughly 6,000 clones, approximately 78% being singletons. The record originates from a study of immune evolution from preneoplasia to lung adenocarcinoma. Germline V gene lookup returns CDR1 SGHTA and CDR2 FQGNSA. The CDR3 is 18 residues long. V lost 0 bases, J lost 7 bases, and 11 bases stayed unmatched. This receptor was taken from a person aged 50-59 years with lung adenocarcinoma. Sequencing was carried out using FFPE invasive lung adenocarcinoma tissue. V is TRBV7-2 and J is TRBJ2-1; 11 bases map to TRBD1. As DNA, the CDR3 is TGTGCCAGCAGCTTAGCGGCTCGGACAGGGGGCTATGGGAATGAGCAGTTCTTC. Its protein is CASSLAARTGGYGNEQFF.